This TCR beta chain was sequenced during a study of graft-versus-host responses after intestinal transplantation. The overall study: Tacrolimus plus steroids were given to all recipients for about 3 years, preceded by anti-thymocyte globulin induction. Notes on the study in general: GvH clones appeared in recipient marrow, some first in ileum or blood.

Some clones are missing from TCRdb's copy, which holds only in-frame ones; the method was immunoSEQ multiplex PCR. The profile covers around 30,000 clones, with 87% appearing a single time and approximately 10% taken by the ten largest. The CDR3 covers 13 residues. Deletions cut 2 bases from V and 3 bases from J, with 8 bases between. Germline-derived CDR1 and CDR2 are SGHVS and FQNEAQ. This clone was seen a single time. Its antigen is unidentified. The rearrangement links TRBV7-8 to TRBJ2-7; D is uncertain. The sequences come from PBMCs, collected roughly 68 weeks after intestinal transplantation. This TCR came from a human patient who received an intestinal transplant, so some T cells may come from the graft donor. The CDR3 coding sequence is TGTGCCAGCAGCTTACTCACGGGCTACGAGCAGTACTTC. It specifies CASSLLTGYEQYF.